The source of this T cell receptor beta chain is a study of blood T cell repertoires in COVID-19. Study at large: Sites across the United States, Italy and Spain contributed samples from acute and convalescent COVID-19. Sample material is recorded as cDNA or gDNA derived from T cells, B-cell-depleted T cells, or PBMCs.

As processed by the authors: Reference gene primer amplification gave estimated nucleated cell counts. Repertoires were generated with immunoSEQ multiplex PCR, while TCRdb's copy carries only in-frame clones and drops some. The V and J calls and clone size come from that table; D and trimming were worked out from the DNA. The sample has more than 100,000 clones, 87% seen once. The CDR3 has 15 amino acids. Germline assignment: CDR1 SGHRS and CDR2 YFSETQ. V gave up 3 bases and J gave up 5 bases, with 16 bases separating them. The source material was peripheral blood. V gene TRBV5-1 combines with J gene TRBJ2-3; a weak D match, TRBD2 (7 bases). The receptor comes from a woman aged 55-75 years with acute or convalescent COVID-19. The CDR3 DNA reads as TGCGCCAGCAGCTCTGAGGGGGTAGCGGGAGATACGCAGTATTTT. This encodes CASSSEGVAGDTQYF.